This entry concerns a single TCR beta chain. The target antigen is unknown. PCR involved 60 Vbeta and 13 Jbeta primers. Clones were read by immunoSEQ multiplex PCR, and TCRdb kept only the in-frame ones, dropping some. The sample lists 150,000 to 200,000 clones; 79% were seen once. Donors sampled were nominally healthy, though unrecorded immune exposures were likely. This specimen belongs to a study of cytomegalovirus exposure and HLA in healthy donors. Study results and caveats: The classifier reportedly diagnosed cytomegalovirus status with high sensitivity and specificity. Most CMV-associated TCR beta chains were later found to appear HLA-restricted.

With V trimmed by 4 bases and J by 10 bases, 6 bases remained unmatched. CDR1 and CDR2 (germline): SNHLY, FYNNEI. The CDR3 covers 13 residues. The chain carries TRBV2 and TRBJ1-2; the match to TRBD1 covers 10 bases. The TCR sequence derives from a girl between 5 and 17 years old in good health and CMV-seropositive. The sequenced material came from PBMCs. CDR3 nucleotide sequence: TGTGCCAGCAGTGCGGTGGGACAGGGGTTCTACACCTTC. As protein: CASSAVGQGFYTF.